This TCR beta chain was documented in a study of CD8 T cells in Susac syndrome (dated by TCRdb to the late 2010s). Background for the entire study: Repertoire sequencing was used to test whether CD8+ T cell activation and differentiation in Susac syndrome was antigen driven. The clonality of the CD8+ T cell repertoire was compared across approximately 11 healthy donors, around 14 Susac syndrome patients and under 19 multiple sclerosis patients. The paper's findings and limits, for the study overall: The TCR sequencing and HLA analysis was acknowledged to have included a relatively small number of individuals.

For this clonotype: What this receptor recognizes is not known. The record has no base qualities; no much larger clone is one base away.

RNA was extracted using the RNeasy kit, and about 0.45 to 1 microgram was reverse transcribed with random hexamers. The immunoSEQ multiplex PCR assay, which covers 54 Vbeta and 13 Jbeta segments, was used to amplify TCR beta CDR3 regions. To correct PCR amplification bias, a synthetic template baseline was used for both primer optimization and computational correction. The paper's processing steps were these. Only productive sequences were kept, with reads annotated to V, D and J genes according to IMGT and analyzed in immunoSEQ Analyzer. Clonality was computed as one minus Shannon entropy normalized by log2 of the number of productive unique sequences. Public and private clones were assessed among the 100 most prevalent clones of each patient and control. Clones were defined as Susac-specific if absent from the healthy and MS cohorts, from around 1,000 published viral clones and from other ImmuneACCESS disease sequences. Starting from the raw public reads, TCRdb applied fastp trimming at Q25, assembled clones with MiXCR and retained in-frame beta chains. Records with the same CDR3 protein are collapsed into one entry carrying the most frequent genes and DNA. None of the V and J calls come from the authors' own analysis; TCRdb made them. This sample gives about 300,000 distinct CDR3 sequences in total; around 91% of them show up just once. Roughly 0.2% of the sample belongs to the ten largest clones.

Peripheral blood CD8+ and CD4+ T cells from healthy donors, Susac syndrome patients and multiple sclerosis patients were profiled by high-throughput TCR beta sequencing. The multiple sclerosis controls were treatment-naive patients who had stable or active relapsing-remitting disease and met the revised McDonald criteria. Bulk CD8+ and CD4+ T cells were purified magnetically by negative isolation, whereas CD8+ TEMRA cells were enriched by FACS. Blood was drawn into EDTA tubes, processed within 24 hours, and PBMCs were isolated by density gradient centrifugation. PBMCs intended for TCR sequencing were cryopreserved in liquid nitrogen and were subsequently thawed in a 37 degrees C water bath. A purity of at least 90% was achieved for sorted or isolated CD4+, CD8+ and CD8+ TEMRA cells. This clonotype was sampled from a human donor with multiple sclerosis. Sequencing was performed on CD8+ T cells from PBMCs.

The CDR3 region has the sequence CASSPREGVWDPPNEQFF. The nucleotide sequence reads as follows: TGTGCCAGCAGTCCCCGAGAGGGGGTCTGGGATCCACCCAATGAGCAGTTCTTC. The rearrangement combines TRBV28 with TRBJ2-1; the D gene is perhaps TRBD1, from 6 matching bases. V is cut by 5 bases and J by 6 bases, and the space between the germline ends is 26 bases. According to the germline V gene, CDR1 reads MDHEN and CDR2 reads SYDVKM. The CDR3 starts with the cysteine, ends with the phenylalanine, and has 18 residues. This entry keeps only the CDR3 DNA: 54 bases, framed from base 1.